The 30 T cell receptor beta chains reported below all come from one sample, sequenced in a study of post-analysis software for immune sequencing data. Notes on the study in general: Roughly five TRBV segments were significantly more frequent in patients than in controls. TRBV5-6, TRBV5-1 and TRBV20-1 were among these segments.

Libraries were made from TCR beta cDNA, and they carried unique molecular identifiers. MiXCR, run by TCRdb on the PCR reads, gives a single entry per CDR3 protein. Of about 430,000 distinct CDR3 sequences in the sample, approximately 37% were seen once. The antigens of these receptors remain unknown. Sequenced material: blood. The receptors derive from a girl aged 2 to 9 with multiple sclerosis.

This clonotype appeared a few times. The rearrangement joins TRBV20-1 to TRBJ2-7; tentative D call: TRBD2 (5 bases). CDR1 DFQATT and CDR2 SNEGSKA come from the germline V gene (reference sequence). The CDR3 spans 13 residues. Trimming took 3 bases from V and 0 from J, leaving 9 bases between them. CDR3 loop: CSARRAHSYEQYF. CDR3 sequence (DNA): TGCAGTGCTAGGAGGGCCCACTCCTACGAGCAGTACTTC.

The gene calls are TRBV21-1 and TRBJ2-3. TRBV21-1 is an annotated pseudogene. This CDR3 contains 15 residues. The CDR3 DNA reads TGTGCCAGCAGCCAACAGGGCTTTAACACAGATACGCAGTATTTT. Translated, it gives CASSQQGFNTDTQYF.

Here the CDR3 DNA reads TGCAGCGTAAGGGGGCTGCTTGGAAACACCATATATTTT. Its translation is CSVRGLLGNTIYF. This rearrangement joins TRBV29-1 to TRBJ1-3; TRBD1 aligns across 7 bases. Germline CDR1 and CDR2: SQVTM and ANQGSEA. V shed 6 bases and J 3 bases; nucleotides not matched to a gene: 5. The CDR3 is 13 residues long.

This clonotype was counted only a few times. This chain connects TRBV4-2 to TRBJ2-5, with D tentatively TRBD1 or TRBD2 (6 bases each). Germline lookup yields CDR1 LGHNA and CDR2 YNFKEQ. V was cut by 0 bases and J by 5 bases, with 16 bases left in between. CDR3 length equals 16 residues. DNA of the CDR3: TGTGCCAGCAGCCAAGATACGGTCACAGGGAGGGAGACCCAGTACTTC. Encoded protein: CASSQDTVTGRETQYF.

This clonotype has a handful of counts. In DNA, the CDR3 is TGTGCCAGCACCATTGTAGGAACCTATGGCTACACCTTC. Amino acid sequence: CASTIVGTYGYTF. This chain connects TRBV12-3 or TRBV12-4 to TRBJ1-2; D remains ambiguous. V was shortened by 7 bases and J by 4 bases, with 13 bases between the two germline ends. The CDR3 is made up of 13 amino acids.

The chain has TRBV5-1 and TRBJ2-2; D gene ambiguous. With 0 bases removed from V and 7 bases from J, the gap between germline ends came to 4 bases. The CDR3 loop spans 12 amino acids. From germline, CDR1 is SGHRS and CDR2 YFSETQ. The CDR3 is CASSLGDGELFF. The CDR3 DNA reads as TGCGCCAGCAGCTTGGGCGACGGGGAGCTGTTTTTT.

The chain has TRBV6-1 and TRBJ1-5, with 12 nucleotides matching TRBD1. This CDR3 is 18 amino acids long. The germline V gene has CDR1 MNHNS and CDR2 SASEGT. The V gene end was trimmed by 5 bases and the J gene end by 2 bases; junction bases not matched to a gene: 10. The CDR3, as DNA: TGTGCCAGCAGTCCCGGGACAGGGGGCCTATGGGGCAATCAGCCCCAGCATTTT. This codes for CASSPGTGGLWGNQPQHF.

This clonotype was picked up a small number of times. This chain connects TRBV7-2 to TRBJ2-7; no firm D call. Per the germline V gene, CDR1 is SGHTA and CDR2 is FQGNSA. CDR3 length equals 14 residues. Trimming stripped 3 bases from V and 3 bases from J, with 12 bases between. The CDR3 spells CASSFGQAFYEQYF. CDR3 in DNA: TGTGCCAGCAGCTTCGGCCAAGCCTTCTACGAGCAGTACTTC.

This clonotype was observed a few times. CDR3 sequence (DNA): TGTGCCAGCCTTTCGGGGCCCCCCTACGAGCAGTACTTC. Protein sequence: CASLSGPPYEQYF. This rearrangement joins TRBV6-1 to TRBJ2-7, with D perhaps given as TRBD1 or TRBD2 (5 bases each). CDR3 size: 13 residues. The V gene's germline CDR1 is MNHNS and CDR2 SASEGT. The V and J ends lost 8 bases and 2 bases respectively, with 13 bases between them.

This CDR3 reads CSAIDRTGGYTF. CDR3 coding DNA: TGCAGTGCTATCGACAGAACGGGCGGCTACACCTTC. The rearrangement uses TRBV20-1 and TRBJ1-2; weak D call: TRBD1 (5 bases). The CDR3 length is 12 residues. The ends were cut back, 4 bases at V and 8 bases at J, with 14 bases in the middle. The germline V gene encodes CDR1 DFQATT and CDR2 SNEGSKA (reference sequence).

This chain links TRBV4-1 with TRBJ2-3; D call uncertain. Germline V gene lookup returns CDR1 MGHRA and CDR2 YSYEKL. This CDR3 has 14 amino acids. Trimming removed 5 bases from V and 0 bases from J, with 9 bases in between. For the CDR3, the DNA is TGCGCCAGCAGCTCTCGTATCAGCACAGATACGCAGTATTTT. It is translated as CASSSRISTDTQYF.

As concerns this clonotype: A junction end diverges from the germline sequence, so it may reflect a read error. The chain uses TRBV2 and TRBJ2-5; possible D gene TRBD1, 6 bases. There are 15 residues in the CDR3. Per the germline V gene, CDR1 is SNHLY and CDR2 is FYNNEI. The CDR3, as DNA: TGTGCCGGCAGAGAACAAAGGACAGACTACGAGCAAGAGTACTTC. It translates to CAGREQRTDYEQEYF.

The CDR3 is CSASGDTRTDTQYF. The CDR3 region has the DNA TGCAGTGCTAGTGGGGACACACGCACAGATACGCAGTATTTT. V and J are TRBV20-1 and TRBJ2-3, with a possible D match to TRBD1 (6 bases). There are 14 residues in the CDR3. V lost 3 bases and J 1 base, leaving 11 bases between the germline ends. Germline values: CDR1 DFQATT, CDR2 SNEGSKA (reference sequence).

This rearrangement joins TRBV10-3 to TRBJ2-7; the D gene is possibly TRBD2 (6 bases). Trimming left V 7 bases short and J 1 base short, with 11 bases between. Germline V CDR1 and CDR2: ENHRY, SYGVKD. CDR3 length: 13 residues. The CDR3 sequence: CAITGGGSYEQYF. The DNA of the CDR3 is TGTGCCATCACCGGGGGAGGTTCCTACGAGCAGTACTTC.

In its sample, this clonotype was seen a few times. The rearrangement links TRBV27 to TRBJ2-7, with 9 bases matching TRBD2. Germline CDR1 MNHEY, CDR2 SMNVEV (reference sequence). The length of the CDR3 is 13 residues. After removal of 6 bases from V and 2 bases from J, the junction contained 2 bases not matched to a gene. The chain's CDR3 is CASRAGGAYEQYF. For the CDR3, the DNA is TGTGCCAGCAGAGCGGGAGGTGCCTACGAGCAGTACTTC.

The chain joins TRBV7-3 to TRBJ2-3; 9 bases fit TRBD1. V lost 7 bases and J lost 5; bases outside the gene matches: 7. Germline V lookup: CDR1 SGHTA, CDR2 FQGTGA. The CDR3 has 14 residues. CDR3 protein: CASTQGQGRDTQYF. The CDR3 coding sequence is TGTGCCAGCACCCAGGGACAGGGTAGAGATACGCAGTATTTT.

V usage is TRBV3-1 and J usage is TRBJ1-4; 7 bases map to TRBD1. Trimming at V came to 1 base and at J to 0 bases, leaving 8 bases not matched to a gene. The CDR3 is 18 amino acids. Germline V gene sequence: CDR1 LGHDT, CDR2 YNNKEL (reference sequence). CDR3 sequence (DNA): TGTGCCAGCAGCCAAGGGAGGGACAGCTACACAACTAATGAAAAACTGTTTTTT. Protein sequence: CASSQGRDSYTTNEKLFF.

This clonotype came up a few times. The chain carries TRBV11-2 and TRBJ2-1; D gene unclear. With 1 base removed from V and 15 bases from J, the gap between germline ends came to 10 bases. The CDR3 totals 11 residues. Germline CDR1 is SGHAT and CDR2 is FQNNGV. CDR3 in DNA: TGTGCCAGCAGCTTAGGAGTGGATCCGTTCTTC. Its translation is CASSLGVDPFF.

This chain joins TRBV14 and TRBJ2-7; 13 nucleotides agree with TRBD2. The CDR3 extends over 15 amino acids. V lost 1 base to trimming and J lost 6 bases; unmatched junction nucleotides: 3. CDR1 is SGHDN and CDR2 is FVKESK in the germline V gene. The DNA of the CDR3 is TGTGCCAGCAGCCAAGTTGGACTAGCGGGAGCCGAGCAGTACTTC. Translating it yields CASSQVGLAGAEQYF.

The gene calls are TRBV4-1 and TRBJ2-4; D is perhaps TRBD1 (5 bases). The J call may be incorrect, as the DNA end agrees better with TRBJ2-7. The length of the CDR3 is 16 residues. CDR1 is MGHRA, CDR2 YSYEKL, per germline. The CDR3, as DNA: TGCGCCAGCAGCCAAGATGACAACCAGGGAATCAACGAGCAGTACTTC. It codes for CASSQDDNQGINEQYF.

There are a few counts of this clonotype. V gene TRBV10-3 combines with J gene TRBJ1-5, with 9 positions matching TRBD1. Germline V lookup: CDR1 ENHRY, CDR2 SYGVKD. Trimming at V came to 4 bases and at J to 0 bases, leaving 10 bases not matched to a gene. This CDR3 contains 18 residues. CDR3 residues: CAISGGTGPFNSNQPQHF. The CDR3 nucleotides are TGTGCCATCAGTGGGGGGACAGGGCCATTTAATAGCAATCAGCCCCAGCATTTT.

This chain connects TRBV20-1 to TRBJ1-5, with D possibly being TRBD1 (5 bases). The CDR3 runs 13 residues. The V gene lost 3 bases and the J gene lost 3 bases, with 9 bases spanning the gap. From germline, CDR1 is DFQATT and CDR2 SNEGSKA (reference sequence). CDR3 bases: TGCAGTGCTAGGGGCAGGGACAATCAGCCCCAGCATTTT. Amino acids: CSARGRDNQPQHF.

The rearrangement joins TRBV6-2 or TRBV6-3 to TRBJ2-1; TRBD2 aligns across 8 bases. This CDR3 is 14 amino acids long. Trimming cost V 7 bases and J 6 bases; bases outside gene matches: 8. Germline lookup yields CDR1 MNHEY and CDR2 SVGEGT. The CDR3 region is CASNGGLALNEQFF. The CDR3 DNA sequence: TGTGCCAGCAATGGAGGACTAGCCCTCAATGAGCAGTTCTTC.

The gene calls are TRBV4-1 and TRBJ1-3; D uncertain. With 2 bases removed from V and 0 bases from J, the gap between germline ends came to 8 bases. The CDR3 has 15 residues. The germline gives CDR1 MGHRA, CDR2 YSYEKL. As DNA, the CDR3 is TGCGCCAGCAGCCAACTCGGGTTCTCTGGAAACACCATATATTTT. It specifies CASSQLGFSGNTIYF.

The rearrangement links TRBV20-1 to TRBJ2-7; 8 nucleotides match TRBD1. Unmatched junction bases numbered 10, after V lost 6 bases and J lost 3 bases. Germline V CDR1 and CDR2: DFQATT, SNEGSKA (reference sequence). This CDR3 is 14 amino acids long. The CDR3 loop reads CSAKQGEGLYEQYF. The CDR3 DNA is TGCAGTGCAAAACAGGGGGAAGGTCTCTACGAGCAGTACTTC.

V gene TRBV20-1 combines with J gene TRBJ1-2; D remains ambiguous. The V end lost 1 base, the J end lost 4 bases, and 10 bases lay between the germline ends. This CDR3 has 13 residues. The germline CDR1 and CDR2 sequences are DFQATT and SNEGSKA (reference sequence). CDR3 loop: CSARAVCPYGYTF. DNA of the CDR3: TGCAGTGCTAGAGCAGTCTGCCCCTATGGCTACACCTTC.

This chain connects TRBV20-1 to TRBJ2-3, with a possible D match to TRBD1 (6 bases). The germline V gene encodes CDR1 DFQATT and CDR2 SNEGSKA (reference sequence). The ends were cut back, 4 bases at V and 7 bases at J, with 18 bases in the middle. The CDR3 has 14 amino acids. CDR3 in amino acids: CSANQGPRVNTQYF. The CDR3 DNA sequence: TGCAGTGCTAACCAGGGGCCCCGGGTGAATACGCAGTATTTT.

This chain uses TRBV28 with TRBJ2-5; a weak D match, TRBD2 (5 bases). Germline V gene data show CDR1 as MDHEN and CDR2 as SYDVKM. V lost 4 bases and J 5 bases, leaving 17 bases between the germline ends. This CDR3 is built from 15 residues. The CDR3 protein is CASSYRTLRDETQYF. The CDR3 DNA sequence: TGTGCCAGCAGTTATCGGACTCTTCGCGACGAGACCCAGTACTTC.

This chain joins TRBV7-6 and TRBJ1-2; no clear D. Germline V gene data show CDR1 as SGHVS and CDR2 as FNYEAQ. CDR3 size: 13 residues. Trimming left V 0 bases short and J 0 bases short, with 2 bases between. Written as DNA, the CDR3 is TGTGCCAGCAGCTTAGCATCTAACTATGGCTACACCTTC. Translating gives CASSLASNYGYTF.

V is TRBV7-2 and J is TRBJ2-7; D is ambiguous. Germline lookup yields CDR1 SGHTA and CDR2 FQGNSA. V was shortened by 0 bases and J by 0 bases, with 15 bases between the two germline ends. The CDR3 contains 17 residues. CDR3 in DNA: TGTGCCAGCAGCTTAGCGGGTGTCCGATCCCCCTCCTACGAGCAGTACTTC. This gives the protein CASSLAGVRSPSYEQYF.